This TCR beta chain came from a study of T cells after somatic rescue of genetic block. The CDR3 sequence is 12 residues long. The germline CDR1 and CDR2 sequences are LGHNA and YNFKEQ. V was cut by 2 bases and J by 2 bases, with 3 bases left in between. TCRdb keeps only in-frame clones here, not all; method: immunoSEQ multiplex PCR. The sample comprises 110,000 or so clones, around nine tenths of which are singletons, and 1.4% rests with the top ten. The sequence was collected from a woman aged 18-29 years. Material: peripheral blood mononuclear cells (PBMCs). The chain carries TRBV4-2 and TRBJ1-2; the D is unclear. CDR3 coding DNA: TGTGCCAGCAGCCAATCCAACTATGGCTACACCTTC. Encoded protein: CASSQSNYGYTF.